Below, 14 T cell receptor beta chains from the same sample are listed, as sequenced in a study of molecular identifiers for immune sequencing clone quantification (dated by TCRdb to 2017 to 2018). The library was obtained by PCR. Reads for this sample came from an Illumina HiSeq 4000. TCRdb itself trimmed the public reads at Q25 with fastp, ran MiXCR and retained productive beta chains. Entries that share a CDR3 protein sequence are merged under the most common genes and DNA. The sample includes 350,000 or so distinct CDR3 sequences, with roughly a fifth observed a single time. The ten top clones hold roughly 0.86% of the sample. The source material was naive CD8+ T cells from blood, with Jurkat cell RNA spiked in. Taken with the paper, the label for cell subset or site translates to: FACS-sorted CD8+CD4-CCR7+CD45RA+ naive T cells. The receptors stem from a human donor in good health. Some libraries in this study had Jurkat cell RNA spiked in.

This clonotype occurred a few times. The chain joins TRBV7-8 to TRBJ1-1; D is possibly TRBD1 (5 bases). Per the germline V gene, CDR1 is SGHVS and CDR2 is FQNEAQ. Between the trimmed V and J ends, which lost 4 bases and 0 bases, there was a span of 12 bases. The CDR3 has 15 amino acids. The CDR3 region is CASSYRDAVNTEAFF. The CDR3 region has the DNA TGTGCCAGCAGCTATCGGGACGCTGTGAACACTGAAGCTTTCTTT.

This clonotype occurred many times. The chain carries TRBV29-1 and TRBJ1-3; 9 bases map to TRBD1. Trimming at V came to 6 bases and at J to 0 bases, leaving 6 bases not matched to a gene. The germline gives CDR1 SQVTM, CDR2 ANQGSEA. The CDR3 extends over 15 amino acids. CDR3 sequence (DNA): TGCAGCGTGAGGGACAGGGTAGCCTCTGGAAACACCATATATTTT. Amino acids: CSVRDRVASGNTIYF.

The chain couples TRBV20-1 to TRBJ1-4; D is ambiguous. The CDR3 spans 15 residues. Trimming removed 3 bases from V and 0 bases from J, with 11 bases in between. Per germline, CDR1 DFQATT and CDR2 SNEGSKA (reference sequence). CDR3 protein: CSASPSPATNEKLFF. The CDR3 DNA follows: TGCAGTGCTAGCCCCTCTCCAGCAACTAATGAAAAACTGTTTTTT.

This clonotype was detected a few times. This chain links TRBV27 with TRBJ2-1, with unresolved D. V lost 2 bases and J lost 10, with 12 bases in between. Germline CDR1 reads MNHEY; CDR2 reads SMNVEV (reference sequence). The CDR3 spans 13 residues. This CDR3 reads CASSLGVQQEQFF. The CDR3 DNA is TGTGCCAGCAGTTTAGGGGTCCAGCAAGAGCAGTTCTTC.

In its sample, this clonotype was seen many times. At one boundary the junction diverges from the germline segment, which might be a read error. The V gene is TRBV9, the J gene TRBJ2-3; 8 nucleotides align to TRBD1. Germline V gene data show CDR1 as SGDLS and CDR2 as YYNGEE. CDR3 length: 15 residues. The chain's CDR3 is CVSSVDRGFTDTQYF. CDR3 sequence (DNA): TGTGTCAGCAGCGTAGACAGGGGATTCACAGATACGCAGTATTTT.

At least ten counts were recorded for this clonotype. This chain uses TRBV9 with TRBJ2-5; TRBD2 agrees at 7 bases. The V gene end was trimmed by 3 bases and the J gene end by 4 bases; junction bases not matched to a gene: 6. Germline V gives CDR1 SGDLS, CDR2 YYNGEE. The CDR3 is 14 residues long. The CDR3 DNA follows: TGTGCCAGCAGCGATGCGATAGCGGGAGAGACCCAGTACTTC. Protein product: CASSDAIAGETQYF.

This clonotype has a count of ten or more. The chain is built from TRBV12-3 or TRBV12-4 and TRBJ2-1, with D perhaps matching TRBD2 (6 bases). V shed 7 bases and J shed 14 bases, with 24 bases lying between them. CDR3 length: 14 residues. CDR3 sequence reads: CASINNPLAQSKFF. The CDR3 DNA reads TGTGCCAGCATTAACAACCCTCTAGCGCAGTCGAAGTTCTTC.

Many counts were recorded for this clonotype. This chain links TRBV30 with TRBJ1-2, with D hard to call. The germline V gene encodes CDR1 GTSNPN and CDR2 SVGIG (reference sequence). The CDR3 sequence is 12 residues long. Trimming stripped 3 bases from V and 4 bases from J, with 9 bases between. The DNA of the CDR3 is TGTGCCTGGAGGAGGCAGGTCTATGGCTACACCTTC. This translates into CAWRRQVYGYTF.

This clonotype was recorded at least ten times. The chain couples TRBV7-9 to TRBJ2-5, with D uncertain. CDR1 and CDR2 from the germline V gene are SEHNR and FQNEAQ (reference sequence). The ends were cut back, 1 base at V and 0 bases at J, with 9 bases in the middle. The CDR3 sequence is 15 residues long. CDR3 in DNA: TGTGCCAGCAGCTTAGTTCAGCAGAACCAAGAGACCCAGTACTTC. Amino acids: CASSLVQQNQETQYF.

On this clonotype itself: A read error is possible here, since a much larger clone lies one base away. This chain joins TRBV6-5 and TRBJ2-3; possible D gene TRBD2, 5 bases. The CDR3 spans 13 residues. In germline, CDR1 is MNHEY, CDR2 SVGAGI. V was pared by 6 bases and J by 2 bases, with 9 bases between. DNA for the CDR3: TGTGCCAGCAGCGCGACTAACACAGATACGCAGTATTTT. This translates into CASSATNTDTQYF.

This clonotype was counted between two and nine times. J is TRBJ2-6 and V is TRBV20-1; possibly TRBD1 for D (7 bases). Trimming left V 2 bases short and J 0 bases short, with 14 bases between. Germline CDR1 DFQATT, CDR2 SNEGSKA (reference sequence). The CDR3 length is 17 residues. CDR3 loop: CSARSRGTHSGANVLTF. In DNA form, the CDR3 reads TGCAGTGCTAGAAGCAGGGGGACTCACTCTGGGGCCAACGTCCTGACTTTC.

The chain is built from TRBV27 and TRBJ2-5; no definite D call. The CDR3 loop spans 13 amino acids. In germline, CDR1 is MNHEY, CDR2 SMNVEV (reference sequence). The ends were cut back, 2 bases at V and 4 bases at J, with 8 bases in the middle. CDR3 residues: CASSLGTRETQYF. CDR3 DNA: TGTGCCAGCAGTTTAGGCACCCGAGAGACCCAGTACTTC.

This clonotype was recorded at least ten times. This chain joins TRBV4-1 and TRBJ2-2; 10 bases agree with TRBD2. The V segment lost 0 bases and the J segment 1 base; nucleotides outside the gene matches: 5. The CDR3 runs 18 residues. Germline CDR1 reads MGHRA; CDR2 reads YSYEKL. The CDR3, as DNA: TGCGCCAGCAGCCAAGATCTTCCTAGCGGGAGGAACACCGGGGAGCTGTTTTTT. It yields the protein CASSQDLPSGRNTGELFF.

J is TRBJ1-4 and V is TRBV12-3 or TRBV12-4; D remains unclear. The CDR3 runs 15 residues. Trimming pared 6 bases from V and 2 bases from J, leaving 13 bases between. Here the CDR3 reads CASRMSDTTNEKLFF. CDR3 sequence (DNA): TGTGCCAGCAGAATGTCAGACACCACTAATGAAAAACTGTTTTTT.